Listed below are T cell receptor beta chains from one sample, sequenced in a study of cytomegalovirus exposure and HLA in healthy donors. Data came from immunoSEQ multiplex PCR; TCRdb stores just in-frame clones and leaves some out. The table lists about 170,000 clones, about 90% of them singletons, with under 4.5% in the top ten. Sequencing was done on a sample of PBMCs. These receptors all come from a man aged 18 to 35 in good health and CMV-seropositive. Each CDR3 is given with its conserved first and last residue. The D gene is left open where the match is weak. The size of a clone is reported for some rows only, either as once, few or many, or as a class for expanded clones.

TRBJ2-7	TRBD1	.	TRBV5-1	TGCGCCAGCAGCTTGACCGGGACAGGGGGCTACGAGCAGTACTTC	CASSLTGTGGYEQYF
TRBJ2-1	TRBD2	.	TRBV27	TGTGCCATACAGACTAGCGGGAGCTATGAGCAGTTCTTC	CAIQTSGSYEQFF
TRBJ1-5	.	.	TRBV30	TGTGCCTGGGGGAGTCGGGCGCAGCCCCAGCATTTT	CAWGSRAQPQHF
TRBJ2-5	TRBD2	.	TRBV5-6	TGTGCCAGCAGGGAGGGTCTAGCGGGACAAGAGACCCAGTACTTC	CASREGLAGQETQYF
TRBJ2-1	TRBD2	.	TRBV5-1	TGCGCCAGCAGCTCAGCGGGAGGTTATAATGAGCAGTTCTTC	CASSSAGGYNEQFF
TRBJ2-5	TRBD1	.	TRBV7-7	TGTGCTAGCAGCTCTGACCCCGGGACAGCTCAAGAGACCCAGTACTTC	CASSSDPGTAQETQYF
TRBJ2-4	TRBD1	.	TRBV7-8	TGTGCCAGCAGCCCCCGGACAGGTCTAGCCAAAAACATTCAGTACTTC	CASSPRTGLAKNIQYF
TRBJ2-7	TRBD1	.	TRBV5-1	TGCGCCAGCAGCTACATGACAGGGTTTCGTTACGAGCAGTACTTC	CASSYMTGFRYEQYF
TRBJ2-7	TRBD1	few	TRBV19	TGTGCCAGTAGTGGGACAGGGGATTATTCTCCCTACGAGCAGTACTTC	CASSGTGDYSPYEQYF
TRBJ2-1	TRBD1	.	TRBV6-6	TGTGCCAGCAGTCCGGGACAGGGGGTGCTTTACGATGAGCAGTTCTTC	CASSPGQGVLYDEQFF
TRBJ2-1	.	.	TRBV7-7	TGTGCTAGCAGCTTAGTAGTGGGGGCAGGTGAGCAGTTCTTC	CASSLVVGAGEQFF
TRBJ2-5	.	.	TRBV21-1	TGTGCCAGCAGCAAAGTATTTACAGGGAAGGGGCAAGAGACCCAGTACTTC	CASSKVFTGKGQETQYF
TRBJ2-1	.	.	TRBV7-9	TGTGCCAGCAGCTCACAATTACAGATAAACGACAATGAGCAGTTCTTC	CASSSQLQINDNEQFF
TRBJ1-2	.	few	TRBV27	TGTGCCAGCAGCCCTGGCAGCGCTAACTATGGCTACACCTTC	CASSPGSANYGYTF
TRBJ2-7	TRBD2	.	TRBV11-2	TGTGCCAGCAGCTTAGATGGGACTAGCGGGAGCCACGAGCAGTACTTC	CASSLDGTSGSHEQYF
TRBJ2-4	TRBD1	.	TRBV7-9	TGTGCCAGCAGTCCGACAGGGGTTGACAAAAACATTCAGTACTTC	CASSPTGVDKNIQYF
TRBJ1-4	.	.	TRBV5-8	TGTGCCAGCAGCTTCAGGGGAGGGTTAGGATATGAAAAACTGTTTTTT	CASSFRGGLGYEKLFF
TRBJ2-1	.	.	TRBV6-6	TGTGCCAGCAGTTACTCAGGGGACAATGAGCAGTTCTTC	CASSYSGDNEQFF
TRBJ2-6	.	.	TRBV11-2	TGTGCCAGCAAAGCGGCTGGGGCCAACGTCCTGACTTTC	CASKAAGANVLTF
TRBJ2-1	.	.	TRBV6-4	TGTGCCAGCAGTTTGGACTGGGGCTCCTACAATGAGCAGTTCTTC	CASSLDWGSYNEQFF
TRBJ1-3	.	.	TRBV7-8	TGTGCCAGCAGCTTAGAACGGAGGGCGTCCTCTGGAAACACCATATATTTT	CASSLERRASSGNTIYF
TRBJ1-5	.	.	TRBV2	TGTGCCAGCAGTGGATACAGGAATCAGCCCCAGCATTTT	CASSGYRNQPQHF
TRBJ2-2	.	.	TRBV19	TGTGCCAGTCGAGCCACCTTGAGGGACACCGGGGAGCTGTTTTTT	CASRATLRDTGELFF
TRBJ1-4	TRBD1	once	TRBV9	TGTGCCAGCAGCCCAAATGACAGGGGGGGATTTAATGAAAAACTGTTTTTT	CASSPNDRGGFNEKLFF
TRBJ1-1	.	.	TRBV28	TGTGCCAGCAGAGGGCAGACAGGAATGAACACTGAAGCTTTCTTT	CASRGQTGMNTEAFF
TRBJ2-3	TRBD2	.	TRBV4-1	TGCGCCAGCAGCCAAGGAGGGAGCGGGGTCTTAGATACGCAGTATTTT	CASSQGGSGVLDTQYF
TRBJ2-7	TRBD2	.	TRBV7-8	TGTGCCAGCAGTCTTAGCGGGATCGCCTACGAGCAGTACTTC	CASSLSGIAYEQYF
TRBJ1-1	.	few	TRBV2	TGTGCCAGCAGACAGGGCTCGGACACTGAAGCTTTCTTT	CASRQGSDTEAFF
TRBJ2-1	TRBD2	.	TRBV11-3	TGTGCCAGCAGCCTCATACTAGCGGGAGGAGCCTACAATGAGCAGTTCTTC	CASSLILAGGAYNEQFF
TRBJ2-3	TRBD1	once	TRBV13	TGTGCCAGCAGCCCGGGGGGACAGGGGTACACAGATACGCAGTATTTT	CASSPGGQGYTDTQYF
TRBJ2-1	TRBD2	.	TRBV6-4	TGTGCCAGCAGTCCCAGCGGGAGCCGGGATGAGCAGTTCTTC	CASSPSGSRDEQFF
TRBJ2-1	TRBD2	.	TRBV19	TGTGCCAGTAGTTCCCTAGCGGGAGAGCTCAATGAGCAGTTCTTC	CASSSLAGELNEQFF
TRBJ1-2	.	.	TRBV28	TGTGCCGCATCCTCCAGGGGATGGGATGGCTACACCTTC	CAASSRGWDGYTF
TRBJ2-7	TRBD2	.	TRBV11-2	TGTGCCAGCAGCTTCGGGACTAGTATTGACTACGAGCAGTACTTC	CASSFGTSIDYEQYF
TRBJ1-2	TRBD1	.	TRBV28	TGTGCCAGCAGTCGGACAGGGGATACCCCAAACTATGGCTACACCTTC	CASSRTGDTPNYGYTF
TRBJ2-1	TRBD2	.	TRBV5-4	TGTGCCAGCAGCTTGGGCACTAGCGGAAATTACAATGAGCAGTTCTTC	CASSLGTSGNYNEQFF
TRBJ2-7	TRBD2	once	TRBV5-1	TGCGCCAGCAGCTTGCCGACTAGCGGGACGTACGAGCAGTACTTC	CASSLPTSGTYEQYF